A selection of T cell receptor beta chains follows, all from one sample in a study of blood T cell repertoires in COVID-19. Using immunoSEQ multiplex PCR, the repertoire was profiled, and TCRdb retains in-frame clones only, with some absent. Of about 94,000 clones in the sample, 80% to 85% were seen once. The sample was peripheral blood. The receptors shown here come from a man in his fifties or sixties with acute or convalescent COVID-19. Both conserved end residues are part of each CDR3. A D gene is named only where the DNA matches it firmly. Expanded clones get a size class; other rows say once, few or many, or leave the size out.

CDR3 protein: CASISIGAGGIGYTF
CDR3 DNA: TGTGCCAGTATATCGATTGGGGCAGGGGGGATAGGCTACACCTTC
clone size: NA
J gene: TRBJ1-2
D gene: TRBD1
V gene: TRBV19

CDR3 protein: CASSLAAGSNQPQHF
CDR3 DNA: TGTGCCAGCAGCTTAGCGGCGGGGAGCAATCAGCCCCAGCATTTT
clone size: NA
J gene: TRBJ1-5
D gene: NA
V gene: TRBV7-2

CDR3 protein: CASSFQGGAEAFF
CDR3 DNA: TGTGCCAGCAGTTTTCAGGGAGGCGCTGAAGCTTTCTTT
clone size: many
J gene: TRBJ1-1
D gene: NA
V gene: TRBV12-3/TRBV12-4

CDR3 protein: CASSTPGISPLHF
CDR3 DNA: TGTGCCAGCAGCACACCAGGGATCTCACCCCTCCACTTT
clone size: NA
J gene: TRBJ1-6
D gene: NA
V gene: TRBV7-8

CDR3 protein: CASSSRSGRTEAFF
CDR3 DNA: TGTGCCAGCAGCTCCCGGTCAGGGAGGACTGAAGCTTTCTTT
clone size: once
J gene: TRBJ1-1
D gene: NA
V gene: TRBV5-8

CDR3 protein: CASSIRSGGQETQYF
CDR3 DNA: TGTGCCAGTAGTATACGTAGCGGGGGCCAAGAGACCCAGTACTTC
clone size: NA
J gene: TRBJ2-5
D gene: TRBD2
V gene: TRBV19

CDR3 protein: CASSQDLYGGYGYTF
CDR3 DNA: TGCGCCAGCAGCCAAGACCTTTACGGGGGGTATGGCTACACCTTC
clone size: NA
J gene: TRBJ1-2
D gene: NA
V gene: TRBV4-3

CDR3 protein: CASSFGGQETQYF
CDR3 DNA: TGTGCCAGCAGTTTCGGGGGACAAGAGACCCAGTACTTC
clone size: NA
J gene: TRBJ2-5
D gene: NA
V gene: TRBV12-3/TRBV12-4

CDR3 protein: CSVEARVRETQYF
CDR3 DNA: TGCAGCGTTGAAGCGAGGGTCCGGGAGACCCAGTACTTC
clone size: NA
J gene: TRBJ2-5
D gene: NA
V gene: TRBV29-1

CDR3 protein: CASSQPQRGAYNEQFF
CDR3 DNA: TGCGCCAGCAGCCAACCCCAACGCGGGGCCTACAATGAGCAGTTCTTC
clone size: NA
J gene: TRBJ2-1
D gene: NA
V gene: TRBV4-1

CDR3 protein: CATSDPGQGGANVLTF
CDR3 DNA: TGTGCCACCAGTGACCCCGGACAAGGAGGGGCCAACGTCCTGACTTTC
clone size: NA
J gene: TRBJ2-6
D gene: NA
V gene: TRBV24-1

CDR3 protein: CASSADSSGNTIYF
CDR3 DNA: TGTGCCAGCAGTGCCGACAGCTCTGGAAACACCATATATTTT
clone size: NA
J gene: TRBJ1-3
D gene: NA
V gene: TRBV2

CDR3 protein: CASSLQRGTQYF
CDR3 DNA: TGTGCCAGCAGCTTACAACGGGGTACGCAGTATTTT
clone size: few
J gene: TRBJ2-3
D gene: NA
V gene: TRBV7-3

CDR3 protein: CASSIEARNSPLHF
CDR3 DNA: TGTGCCAGTAGTATAGAGGCGCGGAATTCACCCCTCCACTTT
clone size: NA
J gene: TRBJ1-6
D gene: NA
V gene: TRBV19

CDR3 protein: CASTYAGTGWNSPLHF
CDR3 DNA: TGTGCCAGTACCTATGCCGGGACAGGGTGGAATTCACCCCTCCACTTT
clone size: NA
J gene: TRBJ1-6
D gene: TRBD1
V gene: TRBV19

CDR3 protein: CASSQGKGDRRDEKLFF
CDR3 DNA: TGCGCCAGCAGCCAAGGGAAGGGGGACAGGAGGGATGAAAAACTGTTTTTT
clone size: NA
J gene: TRBJ1-4
D gene: TRBD1
V gene: TRBV4-1

CDR3 protein: CASSLGQGPGLSGYTF
CDR3 DNA: TGTGCCAGCAGCTTGGGACAGGGGCCGGGTTTGAGTGGCTACACCTTC
clone size: NA
J gene: TRBJ1-2
D gene: TRBD1
V gene: TRBV7-9

CDR3 protein: CASSLTGVDYGYTF
CDR3 DNA: TGTGCCAGTAGTCTAACAGGGGTGGACTATGGCTACACCTTC
clone size: NA
J gene: TRBJ1-2
D gene: TRBD1
V gene: TRBV19

CDR3 protein: CATSRDQGTGELFF
CDR3 DNA: TGTGCCACCAGCAGAGATCAGGGAACCGGGGAGCTGTTTTTT
clone size: once
J gene: TRBJ2-2
D gene: NA
V gene: TRBV15

CDR3 protein: CASSQDDRKPEAFF
CDR3 DNA: TGTGCCAGCAGCCAAGATGACAGGAAACCTGAAGCTTTCTTT
clone size: NA
J gene: TRBJ1-1
D gene: NA
V gene: TRBV3-1/TRBV3-2

CDR3 protein: CASSVDRSSGNTIYF
CDR3 DNA: TGTGCCAGCAGCGTAGACAGGAGCTCTGGAAACACCATATATTTT
clone size: NA
J gene: TRBJ1-3
D gene: NA
V gene: TRBV9

CDR3 protein: CASSLVIAGGTDTQYF
CDR3 DNA: TGTGCCAGCAGCTTAGTTATTGCGGGGGGGACAGATACGCAGTATTTT
clone size: NA
J gene: TRBJ2-3
D gene: TRBD2
V gene: TRBV11-2

CDR3 protein: CASMETENTEAFF
CDR3 DNA: TGTGCCAGTATGGAGACGGAGAACACTGAAGCTTTCTTT
clone size: NA
J gene: TRBJ1-1
D gene: NA
V gene: TRBV19

CDR3 protein: CASSLSGGGWETQYF
CDR3 DNA: TGTGCCAGCAGCTTATCGGGGGGCGGATGGGAGACCCAGTACTTC
clone size: once
J gene: TRBJ2-5
D gene: NA
V gene: TRBV5-4

CDR3 protein: CASSLIAGGGVGNEQFF
CDR3 DNA: TGTGCCAGCAGCTTAATAGCTGGCGGGGGGGTTGGAAATGAGCAGTTCTTC
clone size: NA
J gene: TRBJ2-1
D gene: TRBD2
V gene: TRBV7-3

CDR3 protein: CASSSDTGTANEKLFF
CDR3 DNA: TGTGCCAGCAGCTCAGACACCGGGACAGCGAATGAAAAACTGTTTTTT
clone size: few
J gene: TRBJ1-4
D gene: TRBD1
V gene: TRBV5-6

CDR3 protein: CASSQDNRADYGYTF
CDR3 DNA: TGTGCCAGCAGCCAAGATAACAGGGCTGACTATGGCTACACCTTC
clone size: NA
J gene: TRBJ1-2
D gene: NA
V gene: TRBV4-2

CDR3 protein: CASSLQEHGLSPLHF
CDR3 DNA: TGTGCCAGCAGCTTACAAGAACATGGGCTTTCACCCCTCCACTTT
clone size: few
J gene: TRBJ1-6
D gene: NA
V gene: TRBV5-5

CDR3 protein: CASSPSTGGSDTQYF
CDR3 DNA: TGCGCCAGCAGCCCTTCCACAGGGGGCTCAGATACGCAGTATTTT
clone size: NA
J gene: TRBJ2-3
D gene: TRBD1
V gene: TRBV4-3

CDR3 protein: CASSVTTGNYGYTF
CDR3 DNA: TGTGCCAGCAGCGTTACGACAGGGAACTATGGCTACACCTTC
clone size: NA
J gene: TRBJ1-2
D gene: TRBD1
V gene: TRBV9

CDR3 protein: CASSASGSIGNEQFF
CDR3 DNA: TGTGCCAGCAGCGCTTCGGGGTCCATCGGAAATGAGCAGTTCTTC
clone size: NA
J gene: TRBJ2-1
D gene: NA
V gene: TRBV11-3

CDR3 protein: CASSASGGLRNEQFF
CDR3 DNA: TGTGCCAGCAGTGCTAGCGGGGGGCTCCGTAATGAGCAGTTCTTC
clone size: NA
J gene: TRBJ2-1
D gene: TRBD2
V gene: TRBV2

CDR3 protein: CASSEVQGQGEGGYTF
CDR3 DNA: TGTGCCAGCAGTGAAGTACAGGGACAGGGAGAAGGAGGCTACACCTTC
clone size: few
J gene: TRBJ1-2
D gene: TRBD1
V gene: TRBV2

CDR3 protein: CSVGSGGSGPDTQYF
CDR3 DNA: TGCAGCGTTGGGTCGGGGGGATCAGGGCCGGATACGCAGTATTTT
clone size: NA
J gene: TRBJ2-3
D gene: TRBD2
V gene: TRBV29-1

CDR3 protein: CATSVGGEETQYF
CDR3 DNA: TGTGCCACCAGTGTGGGGGGGGAAGAGACCCAGTACTTC
clone size: NA
J gene: TRBJ2-5
D gene: TRBD2
V gene: TRBV24-1

CDR3 protein: CASSYGGAYNEQFF
CDR3 DNA: TGTGCCAGCAGTTACGGGGGGGCCTACAATGAGCAGTTCTTC
clone size: NA
J gene: TRBJ2-1
D gene: TRBD2
V gene: TRBV6-5

CDR3 protein: CASSLGQGISYEQYF
CDR3 DNA: TGTGCCAGCAGCTTAGGACAGGGTATATCCTACGAGCAGTACTTC
clone size: few
J gene: TRBJ2-7
D gene: TRBD1
V gene: TRBV7-2

CDR3 protein: CASRLSYLNYGYTF
CDR3 DNA: TGTGCCAGCAGGCTTAGTTACCTTAACTATGGCTACACCTTC
clone size: few
J gene: TRBJ1-2
D gene: NA
V gene: TRBV2

CDR3 protein: CASSRGLAGTLSYNEQFF
CDR3 DNA: TGTGCCAGCAGCCGGGGACTAGCGGGGACCCTCTCCTACAATGAGCAGTTCTTC
clone size: NA
J gene: TRBJ2-1
D gene: TRBD2
V gene: TRBV5-4

CDR3 protein: CASNPGGSGNQPQHF
CDR3 DNA: TGTGCCAGCAACCCGGGGGGGTCGGGCAATCAGCCCCAGCATTTT
clone size: NA
J gene: TRBJ1-5
D gene: NA
V gene: TRBV7-9

CDR3 protein: CASSIAGVTYNEQFF
CDR3 DNA: TGTGCCAGCAGCATAGCAGGGGTAACCTACAATGAGCAGTTCTTC
clone size: NA
J gene: TRBJ2-1
D gene: NA
V gene: TRBV7-2

CDR3 protein: CASSSETDGMTEAFF
CDR3 DNA: TGTGCCAGCAGCTCAGAGACAGACGGAATGACGGAAGCTTTCTTT
clone size: NA
J gene: TRBJ1-1
D gene: NA
V gene: TRBV5-6

CDR3 protein: CATGFWSYEQYF
CDR3 DNA: TGTGCCACCGGGTTCTGGAGCTACGAGCAGTACTTC
clone size: NA
J gene: TRBJ2-7
D gene: NA
V gene: TRBV6-5

CDR3 protein: CASSLDKYGYTF
CDR3 DNA: TGTGCCAGCAGTTTAGATAAATATGGCTACACCTTC
clone size: NA
J gene: TRBJ1-2
D gene: NA
V gene: TRBV5-4

CDR3 protein: CASSQGGGFGTDTQYF
CDR3 DNA: TGCGCCAGCAGCCAAGGGGGGGGGTTTGGGACAGATACGCAGTATTTT
clone size: NA
J gene: TRBJ2-3
D gene: TRBD2
V gene: TRBV4-1

CDR3 protein: CSVGPGTGGGSGANVLTF
CDR3 DNA: TGCAGCGTGGGCCCCGGGACAGGGGGTGGCTCTGGGGCCAACGTCCTGACTTTC
clone size: large
J gene: TRBJ2-6
D gene: TRBD1
V gene: TRBV29-1

CDR3 protein: CASSPSRGANEKLFF
CDR3 DNA: TGTGCCAGCTCACCAAGCAGGGGGGCTAATGAAAAACTGTTTTTT
clone size: NA
J gene: TRBJ1-4
D gene: TRBD1
V gene: TRBV18

CDR3 protein: CASSYADRDAFF
CDR3 DNA: TGTGCCAGCAGTTACGCAGACAGGGACGCTTTCTTT
clone size: NA
J gene: TRBJ1-1
D gene: TRBD1
V gene: TRBV6-6

CDR3 protein: CASSVSSGQAPTDTQYF
CDR3 DNA: TGTGCCAGCAGCGTATCATCCGGACAGGCCCCCACAGATACGCAGTATTTT
clone size: NA
J gene: TRBJ2-3
D gene: TRBD1
V gene: TRBV9